These 9 T cell receptor beta chains came from one sample sequenced in a study of T-cell reconstitution after alpha-beta-depleted transplantation in children. Researchers prepared the TCRbeta library using unique molecular identifiers, the study reports. TCRdb analysed the PCR reads with MiXCR anew, one entry per CDR3 protein. The sample contains roughly 200,000 distinct CDR3 sequences, approximately 9.5% of which appear only once. The sequencing here drew on PBMCs from the stem cell graft donor, taken from the stem cell graft. These receptors were taken from a human donor who donated a stem cell graft to a child with acute lymphoblastic leukemia.

The V call is TRBV18, the J call TRBJ2-1; D tentatively fits TRBD1 or TRBD2 (6 bases each). The V and J ends lost 0 bases and 3 bases respectively, with 12 bases between them. Germline lookup yields CDR1 KGHSH and CDR2 LQKENI. The CDR3 has 16 amino acids. The CDR3 loop is CASSPPTGAGYNEQFF. The CDR3 DNA is TGTGCCAGCTCACCACCTACGGGGGCGGGCTACAATGAGCAGTTCTTC. Filled out from reference TRBV18 and TRBJ2-1, the complete variable domain reads NAGVMQNPRHLVRRRGQEARLRCSPMKGHSHVYWYRQLPEEGLKFMVYLQKENIIDESGMPKERFSAEFPKEGPSILRIQQVVRGDSAAYFCASSPPTGAGYNEQFFGPGTRLTVL.

This clonotype was found many times. J is TRBJ1-1 and V is TRBV5-1; D may be TRBD1 (5 bases). V shed 4 bases and J shed 1 base, with 11 bases lying between them. CDR3 length: 14 residues. Germline V CDR1 and CDR2: SGHRS, YFSETQ. CDR3 sequence: CASSQNTGNTEAFF. The DNA of the CDR3 is TGCGCCAGCAGCCAAAACACAGGGAACACTGAAGCTTTCTTT.

This clonotype was observed at least ten times. J is TRBJ1-1 and V is TRBV12-3 or TRBV12-4, with no clear D. CDR3 length: 17 amino acids. The V end was cut by 4 bases, the J end by 1 base, with 19 bases between. The chain's CDR3 is CASSSGSWLAKNTEAFF. Here the CDR3 DNA reads TGTGCCAGCAGTTCCGGTAGTTGGTTGGCAAAGAACACTGAAGCTTTCTTT.

The V and J genes are TRBV10-3 and TRBJ1-1, with 9 bases lining up with TRBD1. CDR1 ENHRY and CDR2 SYGVKD come from the germline V gene. V shed 11 bases, J shed 4 bases, and the junction held 8 bases outside the gene matches. CDR3 size: 13 residues. This CDR3 reads CAASRGQGTEAFF. The CDR3 DNA is TGTGCCGCAAGCCGGGGACAGGGCACTGAAGCTTTCTTT.

This clonotype was seen ten or more times. The rearrangement uses TRBV5-1 and TRBJ2-1; perhaps TRBD2 as D (6 bases). With 0 bases removed from V and 1 base from J, the gap between germline ends came to 11 bases. The CDR3 has 16 amino acids. Germline V lookup: CDR1 SGHRS, CDR2 YFSETQ. CDR3 sequence (DNA): TGCGCCAGCAGCTTGGGGAGGGTTGGGTCCTACAATGAGCAGTTCTTC. Its protein is CASSLGRVGSYNEQFF.

V and J are TRBV9 and TRBJ2-7; 8 bases are shared with TRBD2. The CDR3 spans 15 residues. Losses at the gene ends were 0 bases for V and 3 bases for J; bases not matched to a gene: 5. Germline CDR1 and CDR2: SGDLS and YYNGEE. CDR3 sequence reads: CASSVGSGGLYEQYF. The CDR3 DNA sequence: TGTGCCAGCAGCGTAGGTTCGGGGGGGCTCTACGAGCAGTACTTC. The variable domain in full, with the rest retrieved from reference TRBV9 and TRBJ2-7, is DSGVTQTPKHLITATGQRVTLRCSPRSGDLSVYWYQQSLDQGLQFLIQYYNGEERAKGNILERFSAQQFPDLHSELNLSSLELGDSALYFCASSVGSGGLYEQYFGPGTRLTVT.

Concerning this clonotype: The junction shows a germline mismatch at one end, possibly a read error. This chain uses TRBV12-3 or TRBV12-4 with TRBJ2-7; D not certain. The CDR3 sequence is 14 residues long. The CDR3 nucleotides read TGTGCCAGCATTTTAGGGCAGATCTCCTACGAGCAGTACTTC. Residues: CASILGQISYEQYF.

This clonotype was seen a single time. The chain joins TRBV14 to TRBJ1-6; a weak D match, TRBD1 (6 bases). Looked up from germline, CDR1 is SGHDN and CDR2 is FVKESK. This CDR3 spans 16 amino acids. The ends were cut back, 1 base at V and 7 bases at J, with 14 bases in the middle. The chain's CDR3 is CASSQVRPGTNSPLHF. DNA for the CDR3: TGTGCCAGCAGCCAAGTTAGGCCCGGGACAAATTCACCCCTCCACTTT. Looking up the rest from reference TRBV14 and TRBJ1-6 gives the full variable domain: EAGVTQFPSHSVIEKGQTVTLRCDPISGHDNLYWYRRVMGKEIKFLLHFVKESKQDESGMPNNRFLAERTGGTYSTLKVQPAELEDSGVYFCASSQVRPGTNSPLHFGNGTRLTVT.

This sequence joins TRBV7-6 and TRBJ2-7; 8 nucleotides align to TRBD1. J lost 3 bases, V lost 5 bases, and 12 bases had no gene match. The germline V gene has CDR1 SGHVS and CDR2 FNYEAQ. The CDR3 contains 16 residues. In nucleotides, the CDR3 is TGTGCCAGCAGCCCAACGTTGACAGGGGTTATCTACGAGCAGTACTTC. Translating gives CASSPTLTGVIYEQYF.